This paragraph covers one T cell receptor (beta chain) sequence. These data originate in a study of OX40 agonist ivuxolimab in advanced cancers. About the study: At around 81% male, the cohort had a mean age of approximately 60 years, ranging from roughly 20 to 79.

Libraries were prepared by immunoSEQ multiplex PCR; TCRdb keeps only in-frame clonotypes and omits some of them. The repertoire consists of approximately 52,000 clones, with 85% occurring once and the leading ten covering more than 8.5%. The sample in question was CD4+ or CD8+ T cells sorted from blood, obtained in a trial of the OX40 agonist ivuxolimab. This TCR derives from an adult with an advanced solid tumor such as melanoma, head and neck, liver or kidney cancer.

As DNA, the CDR3 is TGTGCCATCAGTGGACCCGGGACTAGCGGGGCCGGATCCTACAATGAGCAGTTCTTC. Protein product: CAISGPGTSGAGSYNEQFF. The chain recombines TRBV10-3 with TRBJ2-1, with 13 bases aligning to TRBD2. The J segment lost 1 base and the V segment lost 4 bases, leaving 10 bases of the junction unmatched. The CDR3 runs to 19 residues. Germline V lookup: CDR1 ENHRY, CDR2 SYGVKD.